A selection of T cell receptor beta chains follows, all from one sample in a study of vaccination effects on CD4 cells after COVID-19. For these receptors, no antigen is known. TCRdb's copy holds only in-frame clones and misses some; the assay was immunoSEQ multiplex PCR. The sample holds some 46,000 clones, more than 65% seen once. This specimen was CD4+ T cells from PBMCs cultured without peptide, taken after COVID-19 vaccination. The source is a human donor who had a prior SARS-CoV-2 infection. The CDR3 runs from the conserved cysteine through the conserved F or W. The D gene is left open where the match is weak. Size is stated for part of the rows, as once, few or many counts, or as a class when the clone is expanded.

TRBV19	14	TRBJ2-7	-	-	TGTGCCAGTAGTCAGGGCAGTGGCCCCTACGAGCAGTACTTC	CASSQGSGPYEQYF
TRBV9	15	TRBJ2-4	-	-	TGTGCCAGCAGCGCCCAGACAGCCGAGGGGGACATTCAGTACTTC	CASSAQTAEGDIQYF
TRBV6-6	13	TRBJ2-7	-	-	TGTGCCAGCAGCCCCGGGACACCATACGAGCAGTACTTC	CASSPGTPYEQYF
TRBV30	14	TRBJ1-2	-	-	TGTGCCTGGAGTGTAAAGGGCGCGGAGTCTGGCTACACCTTC	CAWSVKGAESGYTF
TRBV24-1	16	TRBJ2-1	TRBD2	-	TGTGCCACCAGTGATCCCGGGACTAGCAGAAACAATGAGCAGTTCTTC	CATSDPGTSRNNEQFF
TRBV19	13	TRBJ1-2	-	-	TGTGCCAGTAACGGAGGCCCCGCCTATGGCTACACCTTC	CASNGGPAYGYTF
TRBV20-1	13	TRBJ1-1	-	-	TGCAGTGCTAGTCCCCATCCGAACACTGAAGCTTTCTTT	CSASPHPNTEAFF
TRBV7-3	13	TRBJ1-2	-	-	TGTGCCAGCAGCTTAACCGGCGGCTATGGCTACACCTTC	CASSLTGGYGYTF
TRBV3-1/TRBV3-2	13	TRBJ2-2	-	-	TGTGCCAGCAGCCAAACGGTAACCGGGGAGCTGTTTTTT	CASSQTVTGELFF
TRBV5-5	16	TRBJ2-7	-	-	TGTGCCAGCAGGCTTGGGCCGGACACGGGGACCTACGAGCAGTACTTC	CASRLGPDTGTYEQYF
TRBV2	10	TRBJ1-4	-	few	TGTGCCAGCAGAGTTGAAAAACTGTTTTTT	CASRVEKLFF
TRBV15	14	TRBJ1-1	-	-	TGTGCCACCAGCAGGAGACAGTCGGGGACTGAAGCTTTCTTT	CATSRRQSGTEAFF
TRBV30	14	TRBJ2-7	TRBD2	-	TGTGCCTGGAGTGTGGGTAGCGGGATTAGCGAGCAGTACTTC	CAWSVGSGISEQYF
TRBV4-2	15	TRBJ1-2	-	-	TGTGCCAGCAGCCAAGACCCTACCGGAAGCTATGGCTACACCTTC	CASSQDPTGSYGYTF
TRBV19	14	TRBJ2-2	TRBD1	once	TGTGCCAGTAGTAACCGGGGACAGACCGGGGAGCTGTTTTTT	CASSNRGQTGELFF
TRBV10-3	15	TRBJ2-1	TRBD2	-	TGTGCCATCAGCCAGACTAGCGGGGGGAGGGATGAGCAGTTCTTC	CAISQTSGGRDEQFF
TRBV11-3	14	TRBJ2-7	-	-	TGTGCCAGCAGCCCTCACAGGGACTCCTACGAGCAGTACTTC	CASSPHRDSYEQYF
TRBV19	15	TRBJ2-1	TRBD1	-	TGTGCCAGTAGTCAGGCGGACAGGATGGTAAATGAGCAGTTCTTC	CASSQADRMVNEQFF
TRBV30	15	TRBJ2-1	-	-	TGTGCCTGGAGTAAGGGCCTGGCACCCTCGGATGAGCAGTTCTTC	CAWSKGLAPSDEQFF
TRBV21-1	15	TRBJ2-1	-	-	TGTGCCAGCAGCCCAGGACTAGCGGGTTACAATGAGCAGTTCTTC	CASSPGLAGYNEQFF
TRBV7-2	13	TRBJ2-3	TRBD2	-	TGTGCCAGCAGCTCCGAGCGGGAGGGTACGCAGTATTTT	CASSSEREGTQYF
TRBV24-1	15	TRBJ2-7	TRBD2	-	TGTGCCACCAGTCAATCTAGCGGGAGTTTCTACGAGCAGTACTTC	CATSQSSGSFYEQYF
TRBV6-1	12	TRBJ1-1	-	-	TGTGCCAGCAGTGACAGGGACACTGAAGCTTTCTTT	CASSDRDTEAFF
TRBV7-9	13	TRBJ1-5	-	few	TGTGCCAGCAGCGAAGTTGGGCTAGGGCCCCAGCATTTT	CASSEVGLGPQHF
TRBV5-6	12	TRBJ2-7	-	few	TGTGCCAGCAGCTCGGGGCCGGGTGAGCAGTACTTC	CASSSGPGEQYF
TRBV5-1	15	TRBJ2-5	TRBD1	once	TGCGCCAGCAGCTTGGGTGGGACAGCTCAAGAGACCCAGTACTTC	CASSLGGTAQETQYF
TRBV4-2	18	TRBJ1-2	TRBD1	-	TGTGCCAGCAGCCGACACCGGGACAGCCTGCCGGGGGGCTATGGCTACACCTTC	CASSRHRDSLPGGYGYTF
TRBV19	13	TRBJ2-1	-	once	TGTGCCAGTAGTTTCCTTACCTACAATGAGCAGTTCTTC	CASSFLTYNEQFF
TRBV11-3	16	TRBJ2-3	-	-	TGTGCCAGCAGCCCTATCCTGGGGCACCCCACAGATACGCAGTATTTT	CASSPILGHPTDTQYF
TRBV2	15	TRBJ1-3	-	-	TGTGCCAGCGACGAGCTAGGGGCTTCTGGAAACACCATATATTTT	CASDELGASGNTIYF
TRBV13	13	TRBJ1-1	-	-	TGTGCCAGCACCCAACCGGATCGCACTGAAGCTTTCTTT	CASTQPDRTEAFF
TRBV30	14	TRBJ1-1	-	few	TGTGCCTGGAGTGTAGGGGGGCGTGAGACTGAAGCTTTCTTT	CAWSVGGRETEAFF
TRBV7-9	14	TRBJ2-7	-	-	TGTGCCAGCAGCTTAGGGGACCCTTACTACGAGCAGTACTTC	CASSLGDPYYEQYF
TRBV30	19	TRBJ2-1	TRBD2	-	TGTGCCTGGACTACGTGGCAACTAGCGGGAGGGCACTCCTACAATGAGCAGTTCTTC	CAWTTWQLAGGHSYNEQFF
TRBV5-4	14	TRBJ1-1	-	-	TGTGCCAGCAGCAGTCCCCGGGGTACCGGCGAAGCTTTCTTT	CASSSPRGTGEAFF
TRBV6-5	15	TRBJ1-5	TRBD1	-	TGTGCCAGCAGCGACAGGGCTTATTACAATCAGCCCCAGCATTTT	CASSDRAYYNQPQHF
TRBV11-3	15	TRBJ1-1	-	-	TGTGCCAGCAGCAAACGGACAGAGCTGGGCACTGAAGCTTTCTTT	CASSKRTELGTEAFF
TRBV27	15	TRBJ1-4	TRBD1	-	TGTGCCAGCAGTTCCACAGGGGCAACTAATGAAAAACTGTTTTTT	CASSSTGATNEKLFF
TRBV27	15	TRBJ2-6	-	-	TGTGCCAGCAGTTTATTGGGGTACGGGGCCAACGTCCTGACTTTC	CASSLLGYGANVLTF
TRBV9	15	TRBJ2-4	-	-	TGTGCCAGCAGCGTAGCTTCCAAAGCCAAAAACATTCAGTACTTC	CASSVASKAKNIQYF
TRBV7-2	14	TRBJ1-6	-	once	TGTGCCAGCAGCTTAGTCACAGTCGAGGGAGGATACCACTTT	CASSLVTVEGGYHF
TRBV4-2	15	TRBJ2-5	-	once	TGTGCCAGCAGCCAAGATTCGACTACCGCGGAGACCCAGTACTTC	CASSQDSTTAETQYF
TRBV5-1	14	TRBJ1-1	TRBD1	once	TGCGCCAGCAGCTTGGGACAGGGGTGGAGTGAAGCTTTCTTT	CASSLGQGWSEAFF
TRBV12-5	15	TRBJ2-7	TRBD2	-	TGTGCTAGTGGTGGACTAGCGGGAGTTTTATACGAGCAGTACTTC	CASGGLAGVLYEQYF
TRBV7-2	15	TRBJ2-3	TRBD2	-	TGTGCCAGCAGCCTGCGGGGGGGCCGTAGCGATACGCAGTATTTT	CASSLRGGRSDTQYF
TRBV10-3	13	TRBJ1-1	-	-	TGTGCCATCAGCAGGACACTGAACACTGAAGCTTTCTTT	CAISRTLNTEAFF
TRBV7-3	16	TRBJ2-3	TRBD2	-	TGTGCCAGCAGCTTGCTAGCGGGAGCGATCACAGATACGCAGTATTTT	CASSLLAGAITDTQYF
TRBV19	15	TRBJ2-2	TRBD2	-	TGTGCCAGTATAACGACTAGCGAATACACCGGGGAGCTGTTTTTT	CASITTSEYTGELFF
TRBV6-5	14	TRBJ1-1	-	-	TGTGCCAGCAGTTACTCGATGGCTTACCCTGAAGCTTTCTTT	CASSYSMAYPEAFF
TRBV19	16	TRBJ2-1	TRBD2	-	TGTGCCAGTAGTATATCAAGACTAGCGGCCTACAATGAGCAGTTCTTC	CASSISRLAAYNEQFF
TRBV28	12	TRBJ1-4	-	-	TGTGCCAGCAGTTTTCAGGGGGAAAAACTGTTTTTT	CASSFQGEKLFF
TRBV7-9	16	TRBJ2-2	TRBD2	-	TGTGCCAGCAGCTTAGGGGGGACTAGTCCTTCCGGGGAGCTGTTTTTT	CASSLGGTSPSGELFF